The T cell receptor beta chain described here comes from a study of T cell changes during pregnancy in multiple sclerosis. This clone has a single count. The repertoire was sequenced with immunoSEQ multiplex PCR; TCRdb's copy has only in-frame clones and lacks some. The sample records approximately 32,000 clones, around 90% being singletons. This receptor was taken from a female donor with multiple sclerosis, enrolled in a pregnancy study. The sequences come from CD8+ T cells from peripheral blood mononuclear cells, collected in the first trimester of pregnancy.

The CDR3 region is CASSRLAGGRAGELFF. CDR3 in DNA: TGCGCCAGCAGCCGACTAGCGGGAGGTCGTGCCGGGGAGCTGTTTTTT. The rearrangement joins TRBV4-1 to TRBJ2-2; 13 positions match TRBD2. Germline CDR1 reads MGHRA; CDR2 reads YSYEKL. J was trimmed by 6 bases and V by 4 bases; bases with no gene match: 5. The CDR3 runs to 16 residues.